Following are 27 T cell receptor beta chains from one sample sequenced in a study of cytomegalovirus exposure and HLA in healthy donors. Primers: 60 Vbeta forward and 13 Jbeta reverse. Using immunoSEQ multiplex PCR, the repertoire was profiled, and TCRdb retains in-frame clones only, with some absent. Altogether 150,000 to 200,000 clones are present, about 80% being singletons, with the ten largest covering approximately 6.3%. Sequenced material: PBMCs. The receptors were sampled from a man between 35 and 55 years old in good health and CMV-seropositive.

This CDR3 reads CSVLTSGGSYEQYF. Written as DNA, the CDR3 is TGCAGCGTGCTGACTAGCGGGGGTTCCTACGAGCAGTACTTC. The chain is built from TRBV29-1 and TRBJ2-7; 12 nucleotides match TRBD2. V trimming: 6 bases; J trimming: 1 base; junction bases outside the gene matches: 4. Germline V gene sequence: CDR1 SQVTM, CDR2 ANQGSEA. The CDR3 contains 14 residues.

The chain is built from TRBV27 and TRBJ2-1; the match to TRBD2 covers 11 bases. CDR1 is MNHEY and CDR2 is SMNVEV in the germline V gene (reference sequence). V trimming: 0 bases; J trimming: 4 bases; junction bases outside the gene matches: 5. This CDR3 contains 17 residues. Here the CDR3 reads CASSLSTSGTKYNEQFF. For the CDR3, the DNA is TGTGCCAGCAGTTTATCGACTAGCGGGACCAAATACAATGAGCAGTTCTTC.

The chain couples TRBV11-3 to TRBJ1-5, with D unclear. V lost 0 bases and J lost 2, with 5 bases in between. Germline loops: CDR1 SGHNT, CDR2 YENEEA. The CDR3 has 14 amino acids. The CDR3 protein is CASSLEAGNQPQHF. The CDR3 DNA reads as TGTGCCAGCAGCTTAGAGGCGGGCAATCAGCCCCAGCATTTT.

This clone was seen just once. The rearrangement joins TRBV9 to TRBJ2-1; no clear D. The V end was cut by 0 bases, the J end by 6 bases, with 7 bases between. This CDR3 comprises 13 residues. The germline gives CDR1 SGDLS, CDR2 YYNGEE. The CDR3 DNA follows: TGTGCCAGCAGCGTAGTGGCTAGCAATGAGCAGTTCTTC. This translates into CASSVVASNEQFF.

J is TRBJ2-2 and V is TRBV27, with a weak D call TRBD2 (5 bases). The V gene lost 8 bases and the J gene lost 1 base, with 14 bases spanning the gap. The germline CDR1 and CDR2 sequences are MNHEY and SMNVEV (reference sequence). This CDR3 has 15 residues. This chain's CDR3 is CASGHRDQNTGELFF. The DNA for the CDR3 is TGTGCCAGCGGCCACCGGGATCAGAACACCGGGGAGCTGTTTTTT.

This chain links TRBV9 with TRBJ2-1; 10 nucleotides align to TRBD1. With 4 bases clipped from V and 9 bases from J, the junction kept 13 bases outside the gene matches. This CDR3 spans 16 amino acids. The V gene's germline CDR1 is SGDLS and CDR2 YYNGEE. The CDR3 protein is CASSPMTGGAGSEQFF. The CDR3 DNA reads TGTGCCAGCAGCCCGATGACAGGGGGCGCAGGAAGTGAGCAGTTCTTC.

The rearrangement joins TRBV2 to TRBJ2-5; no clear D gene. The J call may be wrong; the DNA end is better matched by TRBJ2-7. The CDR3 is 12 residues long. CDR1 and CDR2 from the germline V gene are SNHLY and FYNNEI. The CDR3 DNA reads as TGTGCCAGCAGTGTACTAATTGGCGAGCAGTACTTC. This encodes CASSVLIGEQYF.

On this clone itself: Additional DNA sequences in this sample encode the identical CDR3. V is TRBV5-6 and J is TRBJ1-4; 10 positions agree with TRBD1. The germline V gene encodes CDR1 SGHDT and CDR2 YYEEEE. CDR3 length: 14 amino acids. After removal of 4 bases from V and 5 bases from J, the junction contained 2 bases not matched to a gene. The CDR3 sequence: CASSPGQGNEKLFF. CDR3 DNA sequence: TGTGCCAGCAGCCCGGGACAGGGGAATGAAAAACTGTTTTTT.

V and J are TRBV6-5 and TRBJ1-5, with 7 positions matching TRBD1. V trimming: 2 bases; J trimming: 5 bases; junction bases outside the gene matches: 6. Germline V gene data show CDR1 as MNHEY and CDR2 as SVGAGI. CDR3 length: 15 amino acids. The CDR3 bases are TGTGCCAGCAGTTACACTACAGGGGATGATCAGCCCCAGCATTTT. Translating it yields CASSYTTGDDQPQHF.

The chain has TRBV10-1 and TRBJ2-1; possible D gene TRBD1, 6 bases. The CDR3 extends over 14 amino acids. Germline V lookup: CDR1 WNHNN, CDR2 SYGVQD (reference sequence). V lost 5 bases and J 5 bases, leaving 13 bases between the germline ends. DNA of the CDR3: TGCGCCAGCAGTAGGAGACAGGTTGACAATGAGCAGTTCTTC. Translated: CASSRRQVDNEQFF.

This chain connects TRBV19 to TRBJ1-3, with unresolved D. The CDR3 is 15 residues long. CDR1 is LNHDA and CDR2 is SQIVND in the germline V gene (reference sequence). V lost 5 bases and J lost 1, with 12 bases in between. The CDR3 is CASSPLVGSGNTIYF. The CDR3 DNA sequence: TGTGCCAGTAGTCCCCTTGTCGGTTCTGGAAACACCATATATTTT.

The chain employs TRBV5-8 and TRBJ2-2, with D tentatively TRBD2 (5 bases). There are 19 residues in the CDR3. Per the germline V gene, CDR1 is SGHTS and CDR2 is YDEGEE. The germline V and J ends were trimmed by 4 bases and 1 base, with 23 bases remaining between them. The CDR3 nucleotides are TGTGCCAGCAGCCTCTTGGGAGCTAGTTATGACGGGAACACCGGGGAGCTGTTTTTT. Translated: CASSLLGASYDGNTGELFF. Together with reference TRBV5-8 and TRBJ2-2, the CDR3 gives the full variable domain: EAGVTQSPTHLIKTRGQQATLRCSPISGHTSVYWYQQALGLGLQFLLWYDEGEERNRGNFPPRFSGRQFPNYSSELNVNALELEDSALYLCASSLLGASYDGNTGELFFGEGSRLTVL.

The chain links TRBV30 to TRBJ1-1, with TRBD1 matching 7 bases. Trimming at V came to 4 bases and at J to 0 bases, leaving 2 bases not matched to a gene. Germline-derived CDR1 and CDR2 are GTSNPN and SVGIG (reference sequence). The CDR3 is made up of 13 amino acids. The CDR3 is CAWTQGMNTEAFF. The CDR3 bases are TGTGCCTGGACACAGGGGATGAACACTGAAGCTTTCTTT.

Here the CDR3 reads CASSEVGQIYGYTF. The CDR3 nucleotides are TGTGCCAGCAGTGAAGTTGGACAGATATATGGCTACACCTTC. The chain combines TRBV6-1 with TRBJ1-2; D possibly corresponds to TRBD1 (6 bases). The CDR3 spans 14 residues. Per germline, CDR1 MNHNS and CDR2 SASEGT. Trimming pared 1 base from V and 5 bases from J, leaving 11 bases between.

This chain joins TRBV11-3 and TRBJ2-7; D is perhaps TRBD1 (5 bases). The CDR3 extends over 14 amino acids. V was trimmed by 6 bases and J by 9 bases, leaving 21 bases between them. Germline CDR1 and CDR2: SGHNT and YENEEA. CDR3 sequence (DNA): TGTGCCAGCAGTGAAGGGGTCGGTTCGAGTGCGCAGTACTTC. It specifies CASSEGVGSSAQYF.

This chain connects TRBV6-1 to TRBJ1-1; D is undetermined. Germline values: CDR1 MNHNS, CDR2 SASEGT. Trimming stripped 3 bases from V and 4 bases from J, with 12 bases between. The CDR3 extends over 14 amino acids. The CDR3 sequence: CASSEAPLPTEAFF. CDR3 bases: TGTGCCAGCAGTGAGGCCCCCCTTCCCACTGAAGCTTTCTTT.

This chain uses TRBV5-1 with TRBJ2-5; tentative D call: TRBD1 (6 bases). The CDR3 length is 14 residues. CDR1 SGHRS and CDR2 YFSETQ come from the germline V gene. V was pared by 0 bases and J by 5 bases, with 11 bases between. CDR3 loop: CASSLEWGRETQYF. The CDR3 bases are TGCGCCAGCAGCTTGGAGTGGGGGCGTGAGACCCAGTACTTC.

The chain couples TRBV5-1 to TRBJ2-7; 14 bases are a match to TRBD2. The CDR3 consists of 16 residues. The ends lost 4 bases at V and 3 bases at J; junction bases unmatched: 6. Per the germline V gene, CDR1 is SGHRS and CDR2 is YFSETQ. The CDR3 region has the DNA TGCGCCAGCAGCCAGGGACTAGCGGGAGAGCTCTACGAGCAGTACTTC. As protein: CASSQGLAGELYEQYF.

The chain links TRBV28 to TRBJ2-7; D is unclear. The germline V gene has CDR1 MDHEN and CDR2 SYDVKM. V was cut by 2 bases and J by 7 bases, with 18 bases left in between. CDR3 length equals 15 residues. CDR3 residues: CASSLPGSRIGEQYF. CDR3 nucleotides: TGTGCCAGCAGTTTACCCGGGTCTCGAATTGGGGAGCAGTACTTC.

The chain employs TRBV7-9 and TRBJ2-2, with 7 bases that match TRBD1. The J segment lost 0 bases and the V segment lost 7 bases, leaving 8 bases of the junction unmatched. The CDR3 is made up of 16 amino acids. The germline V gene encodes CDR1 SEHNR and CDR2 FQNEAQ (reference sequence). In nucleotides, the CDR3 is TGTGCCAGCAACATGCCGGGACAGTCGAACACCGGGGAGCTGTTTTTT. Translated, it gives CASNMPGQSNTGELFF.

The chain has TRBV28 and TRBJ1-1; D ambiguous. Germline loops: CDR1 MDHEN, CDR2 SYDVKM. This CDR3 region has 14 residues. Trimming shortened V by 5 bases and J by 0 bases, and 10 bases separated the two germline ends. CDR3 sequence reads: CASSTTGMNTEAFF. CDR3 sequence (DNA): TGTGCCAGCAGTACGACGGGGATGAACACTGAAGCTTTCTTT.

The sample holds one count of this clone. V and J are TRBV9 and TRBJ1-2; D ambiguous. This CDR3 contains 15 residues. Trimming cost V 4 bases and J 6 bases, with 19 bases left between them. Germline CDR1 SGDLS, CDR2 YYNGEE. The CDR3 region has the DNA TGTGCCAGCAGCTTAACCCACGCCCCACGCGATGGCTACACCTTC. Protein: CASSLTHAPRDGYTF.

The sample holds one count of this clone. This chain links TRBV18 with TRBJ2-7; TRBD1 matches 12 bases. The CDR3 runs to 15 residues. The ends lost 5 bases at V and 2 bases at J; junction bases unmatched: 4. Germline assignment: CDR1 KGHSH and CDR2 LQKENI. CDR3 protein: CASSAGQGAAYEQYF. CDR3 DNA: TGTGCCAGCTCAGCGGGACAGGGGGCGGCCTACGAGCAGTACTTC.

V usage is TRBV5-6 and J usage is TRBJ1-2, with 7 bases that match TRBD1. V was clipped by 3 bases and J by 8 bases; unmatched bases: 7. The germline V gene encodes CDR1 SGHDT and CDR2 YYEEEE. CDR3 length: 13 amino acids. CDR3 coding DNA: TGTGCCAGCAGCTGGGAGACAGGGTCCGGCTACACCTTC. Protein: CASSWETGSGYTF.

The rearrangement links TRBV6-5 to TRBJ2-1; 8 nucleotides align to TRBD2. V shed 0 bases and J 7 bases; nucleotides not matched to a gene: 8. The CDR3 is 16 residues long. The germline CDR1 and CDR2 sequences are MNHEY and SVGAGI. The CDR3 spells CASSYSPAGVFNEQFF. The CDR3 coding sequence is TGTGCCAGCAGTTACTCGCCAGCGGGAGTGTTTAATGAGCAGTTCTTC.

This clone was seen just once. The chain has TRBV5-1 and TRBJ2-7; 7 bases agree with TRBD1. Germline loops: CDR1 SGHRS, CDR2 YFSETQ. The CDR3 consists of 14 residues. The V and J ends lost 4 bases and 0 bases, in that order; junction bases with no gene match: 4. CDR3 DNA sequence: TGCGCCAGCAGCCAGACAGGGAGCTCCTACGAGCAGTACTTC. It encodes CASSQTGSSYEQYF. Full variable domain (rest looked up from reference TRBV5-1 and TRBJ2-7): KAGVTQTPRYLIKTRGQQVTLSCSPISGHRSVSWYQQTPGQGLQFLFEYFSETQRNKGNFPGRFSGRQFSNSRSEMNVSTLELGDSALYLCASSQTGSSYEQYFGPGTRLTVT.

The CDR3 DNA follows: TGTGCCAGCAGCTTAGGCGGGGGCAGCTCCTACAATGAGCAGTTCTTC. It yields the protein CASSLGGGSSYNEQFF. The gene calls are TRBV11-3 and TRBJ2-1; the D gene is possibly TRBD2 (7 bases). The V gene's germline CDR1 is SGHNT and CDR2 YENEEA. This CDR3 is built from 16 residues. V shed 1 base and J shed 0 bases, with 10 bases lying between them.